Each of the 32 T cell receptor beta chains below was sequenced from the same sample in a study of brain T cells in children with intractable seizures (dated by TCRdb to 2020 to 2023). The sample's time point label, in plain terms: resected brain tissue, or blood drawn just prior to surgery. Libraries were prepared through the immunoSEQ multiplex PCR assay. TCRdb provides this immuneACCESS table in a form limited to in-frame rearrangements. Some clones are lacking; in checked studies, under half of them reflect an unresolved V gene, and why the rest are absent is not known. Recorded for this sample are 100,000 to 120,000 clones; under 95% of them occurred a single time. The ten largest clones add up to 3.8% of the sample. The sample here was peripheral blood, taken at surgery. The receptors come from a boy younger than two with hemimegalencephaly and intractable seizures.

CDR3 region: CASSFGSSYEQYF. The CDR3 nucleotides are TGTGCCAGCAGTTTCGGCAGCTCCTACGAGCAGTACTTC. The rearrangement uses TRBV28 and TRBJ2-7; the D is unclear. Trimming took off 3 bases at V and 0 bases at J, with 6 bases between the two ends. Germline values: CDR1 MDHEN, CDR2 SYDVKM. This CDR3 contains 13 residues.

Notes on this clone: The same CDR3 is also encoded by other DNA sequences in this sample. The chain has TRBV10-3 and TRBJ1-1, with a possible D match to TRBD1 (5 bases). Germline V gene data show CDR1 as ENHRY and CDR2 as SYGVKD. This CDR3 contains 13 residues. Trimming removed 4 bases at V and 1 base at J, with 7 bases between. DNA of the CDR3: TGTGCCATCAGTGGGCAGGGGAACACTGAAGCTTTCTTT. Protein sequence: CAISGQGNTEAFF.

J is TRBJ2-5 and V is TRBV27; 12 nucleotides align to TRBD2. V lost 5 bases to trimming and J lost 4 bases; unmatched junction nucleotides: 8. Germline values: CDR1 MNHEY, CDR2 SMNVEV (reference sequence). The CDR3 runs to 16 residues. CDR3 nucleotide sequence: TGTGCCAGCAGTCCCGTTCTAGCGGGGGGGCGAGAGACCCAGTACTTC. Residues: CASSPVLAGGRETQYF.

This chain links TRBV13 with TRBJ2-1, with D maybe TRBD2 (6 bases). Germline CDR1 is PRHDT and CDR2 is FYEKMQ (reference sequence). V was cut by 8 bases and J by 0 bases, with 17 bases left in between. The CDR3 spans 16 residues. CDR3 DNA sequence: TGTGCCAGCGCCGCCATAGCGGTGAGCTCCTACAATGAGCAGTTCTTC. Its translation: CASAAIAVSSYNEQFF.

CDR3 sequence reads: CAISETGLAGGNEQYF. The CDR3, as DNA: TGTGCCATCAGTGAGACCGGACTAGCGGGTGGCAACGAGCAGTACTTC. This sequence joins TRBV10-3 and TRBJ2-7, with TRBD2 identical over 11 bases. The CDR3 is 16 residues long. Looked up from germline, CDR1 is ENHRY and CDR2 is SYGVKD. Trimming took 2 bases from V and 5 from J; bases not matched to a gene: 8.

The gene calls are TRBV28 and TRBJ2-7; the D is unclear. V was cut by 5 bases and J by 6 bases, with 17 bases left in between. Germline V CDR1 and CDR2: MDHEN, SYDVKM. The CDR3 runs 14 residues. The CDR3 coding sequence is TGTGCCAGCAGTCCCTCGCCTCGGGCCACCGAGCAGTACTTC. This gives the protein CASSPSPRATEQYF.

This clone appeared a single time. The chain couples TRBV4-1 to TRBJ2-4, with a tentative D call TRBD1 (6 bases). V was shortened by 4 bases and J by 0 bases, with 13 bases between the two germline ends. CDR3 length equals 16 residues. Per germline, CDR1 MGHRA and CDR2 YSYEKL. The DNA of the CDR3 is TGCGCCAGCAGCCCCGGGACACTACTAGCCAAAAACATTCAGTACTTC. Its protein is CASSPGTLLAKNIQYF.

This chain joins TRBV7-3 and TRBJ2-3; D uncertain. Germline V lookup: CDR1 SGHTA, CDR2 FQGTGA. Trimming removed 6 bases from V and 4 bases from J, with 11 bases in between. The CDR3 consists of 13 residues. In DNA, the CDR3 is TGTGCCAGCAGTAAGGCTGTCCCAGATACGCAGTATTTT. It specifies CASSKAVPDTQYF.

The V and J genes are TRBV20-1 and TRBJ2-7; unclear D gene. Germline CDR1 and CDR2: DFQATT and SNEGSKA (reference sequence). This CDR3 comprises 12 residues. The germline V and J ends were trimmed by 3 bases and 3 bases, with 9 bases remaining between them. The CDR3 sequence is CSASSSLYEQYF. The DNA of the CDR3 is TGCAGTGCTAGTAGCAGCCTCTACGAGCAGTACTTC.

This clone was seen once. V is TRBV28 and J is TRBJ1-1; D is uncertain. V lost 5 bases to trimming and J lost 0 bases, with 13 bases between them. There are 15 residues in the CDR3. Germline V gives CDR1 MDHEN, CDR2 SYDVKM. CDR3 in amino acids: CASSPYRRLNTEAFF. The CDR3 DNA follows: TGTGCCAGCAGTCCCTACCGGCGGCTGAACACTGAAGCTTTCTTT.

This chain connects TRBV11-3 to TRBJ2-5; D is unclear. The CDR3 is 14 residues long. Germline V gene data show CDR1 as SGHNT and CDR2 as YENEEA. V was shortened by 1 base and J by 5 bases, with 11 bases between the two germline ends. Here the CDR3 reads CASSLAGPGETQYF. CDR3 DNA sequence: TGTGCCAGCAGCTTAGCGGGCCCCGGCGAGACCCAGTACTTC.

The V gene is TRBV7-9, the J gene TRBJ2-7, with D unclear. Germline CDR1 is SEHNR and CDR2 is FQNEAQ (reference sequence). V was cut by 3 bases and J by 0 bases, with 3 bases left in between. The CDR3 is made up of 12 amino acids. The CDR3: CASSLSSYEQYF. In nucleotides, the CDR3 is TGTGCCAGCAGCTTGAGCTCCTACGAGCAGTACTTC.

CDR3: CASSTGAFDGYTF. The CDR3 nucleotides are TGCGCCAGCAGCACCGGTGCTTTTGATGGCTACACCTTC. The V gene is TRBV5-1, the J gene TRBJ1-2; D is undetermined. CDR1 and CDR2 (germline): SGHRS, YFSETQ. The CDR3 covers 13 residues. V dropped 4 bases and J dropped 6 bases, with 13 bases sitting between them.

The count of this clone is one. This CDR3 reads CASRRLSSGANVLTF. The DNA of the CDR3 is TGTGCCAGCAGGCGACTAAGCTCTGGGGCCAACGTCCTGACTTTC. The chain carries TRBV28 and TRBJ2-6; a weak D match, TRBD2 (5 bases). The CDR3 extends over 15 amino acids. V gave up 6 bases and J gave up 0 bases, with 9 bases separating them. CDR1 and CDR2 from the germline V gene are MDHEN and SYDVKM.

This rearrangement joins TRBV7-9 to TRBJ2-5; 7 nucleotides agree with TRBD2. The CDR3 is made up of 14 amino acids. V shed 4 bases, J shed 2 bases, and the junction held 4 bases outside the gene matches. Germline CDR1 reads SEHNR; CDR2 reads FQNEAQ (reference sequence). The CDR3 reads CASSSGLGQETQYF. Here the CDR3 DNA reads TGTGCCAGCAGCTCAGGACTAGGGCAAGAGACCCAGTACTTC.

This chain connects TRBV5-1 to TRBJ1-5; D is ambiguous. The length of the CDR3 is 14 residues. Deletions cut 1 base from V and 6 bases from J, with 11 bases between. Germline V lookup: CDR1 SGHRS, CDR2 YFSETQ. The CDR3 DNA follows: TGCGCCAGCAGCTTGCTCTCGGTCGGTCAGCCCCAGCATTTT. Its protein is CASSLLSVGQPQHF.

The chain couples TRBV28 to TRBJ2-7, with TRBD2 matching 7 bases. Germline V gene sequence: CDR1 MDHEN, CDR2 SYDVKM. There are 17 residues in the CDR3. The trim removed 0 bases at V and 3 bases at J, leaving 11 bases unmatched. The chain's CDR3 is CASSLWGTSALNYEQYF. The CDR3 region has the DNA TGTGCCAGCAGTTTATGGGGCACTAGCGCCTTGAACTACGAGCAGTACTTC.

The J gene is TRBJ2-2, the V gene TRBV4-1; the D is unclear. CDR3 length: 16 amino acids. Germline CDR1 and CDR2: MGHRA and YSYEKL. Trimming shortened V by 4 bases and J by 1 base, and 13 bases separated the two germline ends. The CDR3: CASSRIGRENTGELFF. CDR3 bases: TGCGCCAGCAGCCGAATAGGTAGAGAGAACACCGGGGAGCTGTTTTTT.

This chain connects TRBV18 to TRBJ2-7, with 8 bases that match TRBD2. This CDR3 is built from 15 residues. V was pared by 3 bases and J by 0 bases, with 4 bases of the junction left unmatched. Germline CDR1 is KGHSH and CDR2 is LQKENI. DNA of the CDR3: TGTGCCAGCTCACCCCTCAGCGGGAGCTCCTACGAGCAGTACTTC. It encodes CASSPLSGSSYEQYF.

The CDR3 here is CASSLEGGEQFF. For the CDR3, the DNA is TGTGCCAGCAGTTTAGAAGGAGGTGAGCAGTTCTTC. The gene calls are TRBV12-3 or TRBV12-4 and TRBJ2-1, with D possibly TRBD2 on 5 matching bases. Trimming removed 1 base at V and 9 bases at J, with 7 bases between. The CDR3 is 12 amino acids.

This clone occurred once. The chain joins TRBV11-2 to TRBJ1-2; 9 nucleotides agree with TRBD1. The ends lost 4 bases at V and 0 bases at J; junction bases unmatched: 12. Germline CDR1 reads SGHAT; CDR2 reads FQNNGV. The CDR3 has 18 residues. The chain's CDR3 is CASSSAYRGRRANYGYTF. As DNA, the CDR3 is TGTGCCAGCAGCTCGGCTTACAGGGGGCGGAGGGCTAACTATGGCTACACCTTC.

This chain connects TRBV7-2 to TRBJ2-7, with a tentative D call TRBD1 (6 bases). V was clipped by 5 bases and J by 2 bases, with 16 bases between them. This CDR3 has 15 residues. Germline-derived CDR1 and CDR2 are SGHTA and FQGNSA. The CDR3 coding sequence is TGTGCCAGCAGCCGCAACAGGGATGGGCCCTACGAGCAGTACTTC. Protein product: CASSRNRDGPYEQYF.

V is TRBV6-5 and J is TRBJ2-1, with 7 bases lining up with TRBD1. The J segment lost 0 bases and the V segment lost 5 bases, leaving 4 bases of the junction unmatched. CDR3 length: 15 residues. The germline gives CDR1 MNHEY, CDR2 SVGAGI. The CDR3: CASSPTGSSYNEQFF. CDR3 nucleotides: TGTGCCAGCAGTCCGACAGGGAGCTCCTACAATGAGCAGTTCTTC.

The rearrangement uses TRBV5-6 and TRBJ1-4; the D is unclear. The ends were cut back, 4 bases at V and 6 bases at J, with 10 bases in the middle. CDR1 SGHDT and CDR2 YYEEEE come from the germline V gene. This CDR3 has 13 amino acids. The CDR3 is CASSRYPHEKLFF. CDR3 in DNA: TGTGCCAGCAGCAGGTACCCTCATGAAAAACTGTTTTTT. Together with reference TRBV5-6 and TRBJ1-4, the CDR3 gives the full variable domain: DAGVTQSPTHLIKTRGQQVTLRCSPKSGHDTVSWYQQALGQGPQFIFQYYEEEERQRGNFPDRFSGHQFPNYSSELNVNALLLGDSALYLCASSRYPHEKLFFGSGTQLSVL.

The genes are TRBV24-1 and TRBJ1-4; possible D gene TRBD1, 5 bases. CDR1 is KGHDR, CDR2 SFDVKD, per germline. Deletions cut 5 bases from V and 4 bases from J, with 10 bases between. The CDR3 is 14 residues long. CDR3 DNA sequence: TGTGCCACCAGTGGGGGCGGAGGTAATGAAAAACTGTTTTTT. Translated, it gives CATSGGGGNEKLFF.

V gene TRBV27 combines with J gene TRBJ1-2, with TRBD1 as a possible D gene (5 bases). V shed 0 bases and J shed 10 bases, with 24 bases lying between them. The CDR3 is 17 residues long. Germline V gene data show CDR1 as MNHEY and CDR2 as SMNVEV (reference sequence). The CDR3 loop reads CASSLSEGRTRREDYTF. CDR3 nucleotides: TGTGCCAGCAGTTTATCGGAGGGGAGGACGCGACGAGAAGACTACACCTTC.

This clone was picked up one time. The chain recombines TRBV27 with TRBJ2-1, with 12 bases that match TRBD2. Per the germline V gene, CDR1 is MNHEY and CDR2 is SMNVEV (reference sequence). CDR3 length: 20 amino acids. V shed 7 bases and J 0 bases; nucleotides not matched to a gene: 16. The CDR3 bases are TGTGCCAGCAAACACGCCCCCCTAGCGGGAGGGGAAAGCTCCTACAATGAGCAGTTCTTC. Its protein is CASKHAPLAGGESSYNEQFF.

The chain employs TRBV5-1 and TRBJ2-5, with TRBD1 matching 10 bases. The CDR3 is made up of 16 amino acids. CDR1 SGHRS and CDR2 YFSETQ come from the germline V gene. V shed 0 bases and J 5 bases; nucleotides not matched to a gene: 7. The CDR3: CASSLDMGQGKETQYF. As DNA, the CDR3 is TGCGCCAGCAGCTTGGACATGGGACAGGGGAAGGAGACCCAGTACTTC.

The CDR3 here is CASSLEGNTEAFF. As DNA, the CDR3 is TGTGCCAGCAGCTTGGAGGGAAACACTGAAGCTTTCTTT. The rearrangement uses TRBV11-3 and TRBJ1-1; no reliable D call. Trimming cost V 3 bases and J 2 bases, with 7 bases left between them. The CDR3 contains 13 residues. Germline values: CDR1 SGHNT, CDR2 YENEEA.

This clone has a single count. The V gene is TRBV4-3, the J gene TRBJ2-1; 7 positions agree with TRBD2. Germline V gives CDR1 LGHNA, CDR2 YSLEER. V lost 1 base and J lost 9; bases outside the gene matches: 15. The CDR3 contains 17 residues. The CDR3 is CASSQARGGSTGGEQFF. The CDR3 DNA sequence: TGCGCCAGCAGCCAAGCCCGCGGCGGGAGTACTGGGGGTGAGCAGTTCTTC.

V gene TRBV5-1 combines with J gene TRBJ2-7; TRBD1 is a possible D gene (5 bases). Looked up from germline, CDR1 is SGHRS and CDR2 is YFSETQ. V dropped 4 bases and J dropped 0 bases, with 11 bases sitting between them. The CDR3 is 14 amino acids. For the CDR3, the DNA is TGCGCCAGCAGCATCAGGGATTCCTCCTACGAGCAGTACTTC. Translation: CASSIRDSSYEQYF.

A note on this clone: At one boundary the junction diverges from the germline segment, which might be a read error. The CDR3 reads CASSLDNPRDEQFF. Here the CDR3 DNA reads TGTGCCAGCAGCCTAGATAACCCGCGGGATGAGCAGTTCTTC. The rearrangement uses TRBV11-2 and TRBJ2-1, with D possibly being TRBD2 (5 bases). CDR1 and CDR2 (germline): SGHAT, FQNNGV. The CDR3 totals 14 residues.